The text below deals with one T cell receptor (beta chain). The antigen is unknown. Germline lookup yields CDR1 SQVTM and CDR2 ANQGSEA. The CDR3 totals 12 residues. The V end was cut by 3 bases, the J end by 2 bases, with 5 bases between. Libraries were prepared by immunoSEQ multiplex PCR; TCRdb keeps only in-frame clonotypes and omits some of them. Of approximately 140,000 clones in the sample, 90% were seen once. The data are from a study of T cell responses to AZD1222 COVID-19 vaccine. Study observations and caveats: Nearly half of spike-specific TCRs reportedly target unmutated variant regions. Spike-specific TCR breadth and depth rose after two AZD1222 doses. Among those given AZD1222, only five or six were seropositive at baseline.

This clonotype originated in an adult in good health. The sample consisted of peripheral blood, taken on day 0 of AZD1222 vaccination. This chain links TRBV29-1 with TRBJ1-3; no reliable D call. The CDR3 region has the DNA TGCAGCGTTGAGGAAACTGGAAACACCATATATTTT. Translated, it gives CSVEETGNTIYF.